This record looks at one TCR beta chain sequence and its context. Antigen unknown. These data originate in a study of response to subunit inactivated influenza vaccine. A single record per CDR3 protein comes from TCRdb applying MiXCR to the RT-PCR reads. The repertoire consists of approximately 310,000 distinct CDR3 sequences, with roughly 22% occurring once and the leading ten covering roughly 10%. From germline, CDR1 is SGHAT and CDR2 FQNNGV. The CDR3 is made up of 15 amino acids. V lost 5 bases, J lost 7 bases, and 17 bases lay in between. General observations from the study: Each seasonal flu vaccination may recruit only limited new T cells, authors suggested.

The rearrangement uses TRBV11-2 and TRBJ1-4; maybe TRBD1 (6 bases). The clonotype originates from a man aged 45 to 70 who received an inactivated influenza vaccine. The specimen was PBMCs from blood, collected about 20 months after vaccination. The CDR3 loop reads CASSLRGEHAEKLFF. The CDR3, as DNA: TGTGCCAGCAGCCTGAGGGGGGAGCATGCTGAAAAACTGTTTTTT.